This T cell receptor beta chain was sequenced during a study of blood T cell repertoires in COVID-19 (dated by TCRdb to about 2020). With regard to the full study: Collaborator samples came from the United States, Italy and Spain and covered acute and convalescent phases of COVID-19. The material from the prospective study consisted of cDNA or gDNA derived from T cells, B-cell-depleted T cells, or PBMCs. Deeply sampled blood TCRbeta repertoires from subjects exposed to, actively infected with, or recovered from COVID-19 were included in the dataset. A freely available public database, intended as a resource for researchers studying the immune response to SARS-CoV-2, is where the repertoires were released. Samples were obtained from the ongoing ImmuneRACE study (first 160 participants) and from 1,254 subjects provided by 6 global collaborators. A de-identified subject ID, COVID-19 status, age in years and sex were almost always included in the sample metadata. Where HLA class I and class II types were available, the types were taken from metadata supplied by the sample provider, not from assay-based typing.

In Seattle, one collaborating source enrolled patients while the infection was active and tracked those patients longitudinally over the course of disease. Each collaborating institution followed its own protocols to collect whole blood in K2EDTA tubes. For TCRbeta analysis, collaborator samples were shipped as frozen whole blood, as isolated PBMCs, or as DNA extracted from either sample type. TCRbeta CDR3 regions were amplified from genomic DNA using the immunoSEQ Assay, a bias-controlled multiplex PCR. Regarding the original processing steps: Nucleated cell counts per sample were estimated from amplification of reference gene primers within the assay. To quantify the absolute abundance of each unique TCRbeta CDR3 rearrangement, sequence reads were collapsed and filtered. For each sample, productive Simpson clonality was calculated by taking the square root of Simpson's diversity index across productive rearrangements. The table was pulled from immuneACCESS by TCRdb, which kept in-frame rearrangements only. Such tables lose some clones; where checked, under half of the loss comes from unresolved V genes, and the rest has no known cause. V and J calls plus clone size are reproduced from that table; the DNA served to infer D and trimming. Here the sample has 200,000 to 250,000 clones; about 93% occur a single time. Jointly, the top ten make up about 0.8% of the sample.

This clone came up once. The antigen this receptor binds is unknown. No much larger clonotype is one base removed from it; base qualities were not supplied. On the study overall, not on this receptor specifically: The quantity of clinical and demographic metadata differed by source and by participant and was supplied without curation.

V loses 3 bases at its end and J loses 10 bases; junction bases beyond the gene matches: 11. CDR3 length: 15 amino acids, cysteine to phenylalanine. The kept DNA is CDR3 alone, 45 bases in frame from the first base. The germline V gene (reference sequence) sets CDR1 to LNHDA and CDR2 to SQIVND. The sequence was collected from a man in his 60s with COVID-19, enrolled during active disease. The chain is assembled from TRBV19 and TRBJ1-1; 10 bases in between match TRBD1. Sequencing input: peripheral blood. The sequenced DNA is TGTGCCAGTAGTATCCTCCGGGACAGGGGTTTCGGAGCTTTCTTT. Its protein product is CASSILRDRGFGAFF.